This T cell receptor (beta chain) is drawn from a study of identical twins. Whole-study results and caveats: Memory repertoires showed no such pattern, whereas abundant cord blood beta clonotypes carried fewer insertions.

TCRdb passed the 5' RACE reads through MiXCR, listing each CDR3 protein once. The repertoire has some 500,000 distinct CDR3 sequences, 9.6% of them found once; the top ten carry around 3.1%. This clonotype was observed at least ten times. Its antigen is as yet unknown. V was clipped by 2 bases and J by 8 bases; unmatched bases: 4. This CDR3 region has 14 residues. CDR1 is MNHEY and CDR2 is SMNVEV in the germline V gene (reference sequence). Separately, the same data were catalogued under a study of yellow fever vaccine responses in identical twins.

The clonotype was recovered from a woman aged 18-29 years in good health. Sequenced input: PBMCs. The gene calls are TRBV27 and TRBJ2-1; TRBD2 matches at 9 bases. The CDR3 here is CASSLGGRVDEQFF. CDR3 sequence (DNA): TGTGCCAGCAGTTTAGGCGGGAGGGTGGATGAGCAGTTCTTC.